This T cell receptor (beta chain) was documented in a study of cytomegalovirus exposure and HLA in healthy donors. Notes on the study in general: A few CMV-associated chains were confirmed in vitro to be specific for CMV antigens.

As concerns this clone: Its antigen is not known.

The V and J ends lost 2 bases and 6 bases respectively, with 11 bases between them. This CDR3 contains 14 residues. Germline V CDR1 and CDR2: SNHLY, FYNNEI. The PCR was carried out with 60 Vbeta primers and 13 Jbeta primers. This table comes from immunoSEQ multiplex PCR, and its TCRdb copy is limited to in-frame clones, with some not included. Altogether about 38,000 clones are present, 86% being singletons, with the ten largest covering about 10%. The rearrangement links TRBV2 to TRBJ2-1; D possibly corresponds to TRBD2 (5 bases). This sequence originates from a woman aged 40 to 49 in good health and CMV-seropositive. Source material: PBMCs. CDR3 DNA: TGTGCCAGCAGTGAAAGGGCCCGGGGCAATGAGCAGTTCTTC. This sequence encodes CASSERARGNEQFF.